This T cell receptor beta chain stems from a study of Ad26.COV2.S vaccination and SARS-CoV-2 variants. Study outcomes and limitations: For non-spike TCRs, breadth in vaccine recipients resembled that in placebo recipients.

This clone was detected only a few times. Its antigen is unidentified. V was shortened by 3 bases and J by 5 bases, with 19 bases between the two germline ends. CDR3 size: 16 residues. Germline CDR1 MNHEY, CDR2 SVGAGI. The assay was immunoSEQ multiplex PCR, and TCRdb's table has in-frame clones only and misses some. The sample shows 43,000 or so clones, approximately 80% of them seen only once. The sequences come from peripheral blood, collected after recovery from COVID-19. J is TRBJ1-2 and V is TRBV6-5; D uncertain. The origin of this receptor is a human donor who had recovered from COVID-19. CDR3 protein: CASSYNVLEAVYGYTF. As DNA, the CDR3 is TGTGCCAGCAGTTATAACGTCCTCGAAGCCGTTTATGGCTACACCTTC.